This TCR beta chain was identified during a study of cytomegalovirus exposure and HLA in healthy donors. Regarding donors, all were healthy bone marrow donors. The PCR made use of 60 Vbeta and 13 Jbeta primers. Method: immunoSEQ multiplex PCR; TCRdb's copy keeps in-frame clones and lacks some. The sample has approximately 150,000 clones; 76% are singletons. As regards this clone: Its specificity is unknown.

Germline lookup yields CDR1 MNHEY and CDR2 SVGAGI. The trim removed 0 bases at V and 5 bases at J, leaving 7 bases unmatched. This CDR3 comprises 16 residues. Overall study results and limits: For cytomegalovirus status, the classifier reportedly gave diagnoses with high specificity and sensitivity. Investigators reported under 200 TCR beta chains as tied to cytomegalovirus.

The specimen was PBMCs. This chain connects TRBV6-5 to TRBJ1-5, with 7 bases fitting TRBD1. This clonotype was sampled from a man between 40 and 49 years old in good health and CMV-seronegative. The CDR3 loop is CASSYSRQGLYQPQHF. In DNA, the CDR3 is TGTGCCAGCAGTTACTCTAGACAGGGTTTATATCAGCCCCAGCATTTT.